Presented here are 25 T cell receptor beta chains from one specimen sequenced in a study of blood T cell repertoires in COVID-19. Sequencing was performed with immunoSEQ multiplex PCR; in TCRdb, only in-frame clones are kept and a portion is missing. The repertoire holds around 20,000 clones, with around 83% as singletons. The sequenced sample consisted of peripheral blood. The source of these receptors is a human donor with active COVID-19. The donor label of this sample is uncertain.

The chain combines TRBV3-1 (or the pseudogene TRBV3-2) with TRBJ1-3, with unresolved D. This CDR3 is 17 amino acids long. V was cut by 3 bases and J by 0 bases, with 15 bases left in between. Germline CDR1 LGHDT, CDR2 YNNKEL (reference sequence). The CDR3 sequence is CASSQETDPSSGNTIYF. As DNA, the CDR3 is TGTGCCAGCAGCCAGGAGACGGATCCTAGCTCTGGAAACACCATATATTTT.

J is TRBJ2-2 and V is TRBV4-3; 8 bases are a match to TRBD2. The J segment lost 3 bases and the V segment lost 1 base, leaving 4 bases of the junction unmatched. Germline V gene data show CDR1 as LGHNA and CDR2 as YSLEER. The CDR3 is 16 amino acids. CDR3: CASSQGSGSYTGELFF. DNA for the CDR3: TGCGCCAGCAGCCAAGGCAGCGGGAGCTACACCGGGGAGCTGTTTTTT.

CDR3 loop: CASSLLVGGYGAFF. The CDR3, as DNA: TGTGCCAGCAGTCTTCTAGTCGGGGGGTACGGAGCTTTCTTT. The genes are TRBV14 and TRBJ1-1; weak D call: TRBD1 (5 bases). Germline V gene data show CDR1 as SGHDN and CDR2 as FVKESK. Trimming left V 6 bases short and J 10 bases short, with 21 bases between. CDR3 size: 14 residues.

The chain carries TRBV4-1 and TRBJ2-7, with 12 bases matching TRBD1. The germline CDR1 and CDR2 sequences are MGHRA and YSYEKL. The V segment lost 3 bases and the J segment 6 bases; nucleotides outside the gene matches: 6. The CDR3 is 15 residues long. The CDR3 sequence: CASSHVGTGGSEQYF. The CDR3 DNA is TGCGCCAGCAGCCATGTCGGGACAGGGGGCAGCGAGCAGTACTTC.

DNA of the CDR3: TGTGCCAGCAGTTTGGGACAGGGGAACGAGCAGTACTTC. This encodes CASSLGQGNEQYF. The chain joins TRBV28 to TRBJ2-7; 10 bases map to TRBD1. CDR3 length equals 13 residues. Germline CDR1 reads MDHEN; CDR2 reads SYDVKM. After removal of 3 bases from V and 5 bases from J, the junction contained 1 base not matched to a gene.

The chain links TRBV18 to TRBJ2-7; D possibly corresponds to TRBD1 (5 bases). Trimming removed 0 bases at V and 2 bases at J, with 8 bases between. CDR3 length equals 14 residues. Looked up from germline, CDR1 is KGHSH and CDR2 is LQKENI. The CDR3: CASSPPGLPYEQYF. In nucleotides, the CDR3 is TGTGCCAGCTCACCACCGGGGCTCCCCTACGAGCAGTACTTC. The variable domain in full, with the rest retrieved from reference TRBV18 and TRBJ2-7, is NAGVMQNPRHLVRRRGQEARLRCSPMKGHSHVYWYRQLPEEGLKFMVYLQKENIIDESGMPKERFSAEFPKEGPSILRIQQVVRGDSAAYFCASSPPGLPYEQYFGPGTRLTVT.

The V call is TRBV7-2, the J call TRBJ2-1; TRBD2 aligns across 8 bases. Per the germline V gene, CDR1 is SGHTA and CDR2 is FQGNSA. The CDR3 extends over 15 amino acids. After removal of 2 bases from V and 0 bases from J, the junction contained 0 bases not matched to a gene. The CDR3 region is CASSLSGSSYNEQFF. The DNA of the CDR3 is TGTGCCAGCAGCTTAAGCGGGAGCTCCTACAATGAGCAGTTCTTC.

The chain uses TRBV5-5 and TRBJ2-1, with 11 bases matching TRBD2. The CDR3 totals 16 residues. Germline assignment: CDR1 SGHKS and CDR2 YYEKEE (reference sequence). The CDR3 sequence: CATKLNSGSSGRTGFF. The CDR3 bases are TGTGCAACCAAGCTTAACTCGGGGTCTAGCGGGAGGACCGGGTTCTTC.

V gene TRBV10-3 combines with J gene TRBJ1-5, with 7 bases lining up with TRBD1. Germline V gene lookup returns CDR1 ENHRY and CDR2 SYGVKD. With V trimmed by 6 bases and J by 6 bases, 8 bases remained unmatched. This CDR3 is 14 amino acids long. CDR3 sequence (DNA): TGTGCCATCAGAGCAGGGGGAAGCGGTCAGCCCCAGCATTTT. Amino acids: CAIRAGGSGQPQHF.

The CDR3 reads CASRSRGDTQYF. In DNA, the CDR3 is TGTGCCAGTAGATCCCGAGGGGATACGCAGTATTTT. The chain joins TRBV19 to TRBJ2-3, with D perhaps TRBD2 (5 bases). The CDR3 contains 12 residues. The germline gives CDR1 LNHDA, CDR2 SQIVND (reference sequence). Trimming stripped 6 bases from V and 6 bases from J, with 10 bases between. Filled out from reference TRBV19 and TRBJ2-3, the complete variable domain reads DGGITQSPKYLFRKEGQNVTLSCEQNLNHDAMYWYRQDPGQGLRLIYYSQIVNDFQKGDIAEGYSVSREKKESFPLTVTSAQKNPTAFYLCASRSRGDTQYFGPGTRLTVL.

This sequence joins TRBV11-2 and TRBJ2-3, with D possibly matching TRBD2 (6 bases). There are 17 residues in the CDR3. Germline V lookup: CDR1 SGHAT, CDR2 FQNNGV. Trimming removed 2 bases at V and 4 bases at J, with 19 bases between. Here the CDR3 DNA reads TGTGCCAGCAGCTTAACACGCGGGGACTTGACCTCAGATACGCAGTATTTT. Translation: CASSLTRGDLTSDTQYF.

The table lists this clone with a count of one. The chain employs TRBV2 and TRBJ2-7; 9 nucleotides match TRBD1. V lost 3 bases and J lost 4; bases outside the gene matches: 4. The CDR3 loop spans 14 amino acids. Germline CDR1 reads SNHLY; CDR2 reads FYNNEI. The CDR3 protein is CASSEYGTGYEQYF. DNA of the CDR3: TGTGCCAGCAGTGAGTACGGGACAGGGTACGAGCAGTACTTC.

This clone was counted between two and nine times. Written as DNA, the CDR3 is TGTGCCAGCGGGCGGGACAGCACAGATACGCAGTATTTT. Its protein is CASGRDSTDTQYF. This rearrangement joins TRBV27 to TRBJ2-3; a possible D gene is TRBD2 (6 bases). CDR3 length: 13 amino acids. In germline, CDR1 is MNHEY, CDR2 SMNVEV (reference sequence). Trimming pared 8 bases from V and 0 bases from J, leaving 9 bases between.

The rearrangement links TRBV10-3 to TRBJ2-7; no firm D call. CDR1 ENHRY and CDR2 SYGVKD come from the germline V gene. Deletions cut 4 bases from V and 0 bases from J, with 7 bases between. This CDR3 spans 13 amino acids. In nucleotides, the CDR3 is TGTGCCATCAGTGTCGGTAGCTCCTACGAGCAGTACTTC. Amino acids: CAISVGSSYEQYF.

This chain uses TRBV18 with TRBJ2-7; D gene unclear. CDR1 is KGHSH, CDR2 LQKENI, per germline. The germline V and J ends were trimmed by 6 bases and 12 bases, with 18 bases remaining between them. The CDR3 runs to 12 residues. In DNA form, the CDR3 reads TGTGCCAGCTCGCCCGGTGGCAGCCCTAGGTACTTC. It is translated as CASSPGGSPRYF.

This clone showed up just a few times. This chain uses TRBV6-5 with TRBJ1-1; D uncertain. V gave up 2 bases and J gave up 3 bases, with 13 bases separating them. The CDR3 loop spans 15 amino acids. Germline-derived CDR1 and CDR2 are MNHEY and SVGAGI. In DNA, the CDR3 is TGTGCCAGCAGTTACCTTATCTCCGGGGACACTGAAGCTTTCTTT. Protein product: CASSYLISGDTEAFF.

The V and J genes are TRBV5-1 and TRBJ1-2; 7 bases map to TRBD1. The germline V gene has CDR1 SGHRS and CDR2 YFSETQ. The trim removed 3 bases at V and 6 bases at J, leaving 11 bases unmatched. The CDR3 consists of 15 residues. The chain's CDR3 is CASSSGQARGDGYTF. The CDR3 DNA sequence: TGCGCCAGCAGCTCTGGACAGGCGAGAGGGGATGGCTACACCTTC.

This chain uses TRBV7-8 with TRBJ1-2, with 8 bases lining up with TRBD1. V shed 8 bases and J 2 bases; nucleotides not matched to a gene: 10. Germline V gene data show CDR1 as SGHVS and CDR2 as FQNEAQ. There are 15 residues in the CDR3. The CDR3 DNA follows: TGTGCCAGCGGGAACGGACAGGGCGAAAACTATGGCTACACCTTC. Translated: CASGNGQGENYGYTF. Complete variable domain (other parts from reference TRBV7-8 and TRBJ1-2): GAGVSQSPRYKVAKRGQDVALRCDPISGHVSLFWYQQALGQGPEFLTYFQNEAQLDKSGLPSDRFFAERPEGSVSTLKIQRTQQEDSAVYLCASGNGQGENYGYTFGSGTRLTVV.

The rearrangement uses TRBV4-2 and TRBJ2-7, with 8 bases identical to TRBD2. With 4 bases clipped from V and 1 base from J, the junction kept 12 bases outside the gene matches. Germline V gives CDR1 LGHNA, CDR2 YNFKEQ. This CDR3 has 17 amino acids. The CDR3 nucleotides read TGTGCCAGCAGCCCTCCTCTGGGGCTAGCGGGTTCCTACGAGCAGTACTTC. Amino acid sequence: CASSPPLGLAGSYEQYF.

The chain links TRBV7-9 to TRBJ2-7, with D possibly TRBD1 on 6 matching bases. V lost 3 bases and J 0 bases, leaving 9 bases between the germline ends. The germline gives CDR1 SEHNR, CDR2 FQNEAQ (reference sequence). The CDR3 runs to 14 residues. CDR3 bases: TGTGCCAGCAGCTTCTTGACAGGCTCCTACGAGCAGTACTTC. It encodes CASSFLTGSYEQYF.

The chain uses TRBV7-9 and TRBJ1-1; TRBD1 might be the D (5 bases). This CDR3 contains 15 residues. The germline V and J ends were trimmed by 5 bases and 4 bases, with 17 bases remaining between them. Germline-derived CDR1 and CDR2 are SEHNR and FQNEAQ (reference sequence). The CDR3 DNA is TGTGCCAGCAGCCGCACGGCGGGGCTTGGCACTGAAGCTTTCTTT. Translation: CASSRTAGLGTEAFF.

The chain couples TRBV15 to TRBJ2-3, with 8 bases lining up with TRBD2. CDR3 length: 16 amino acids. Trimming removed 0 bases from V and 3 bases from J; junction bases left unmatched: 5. Per the germline V gene, CDR1 is LNHNV and CDR2 is YYDKDF (reference sequence). The CDR3 loop reads CATSRESGLGTDTQYF. CDR3 DNA: TGTGCCACCAGCAGAGAATCGGGACTAGGAACAGATACGCAGTATTTT. Drawing the rest from reference TRBV15 and TRBJ2-3, the complete variable domain is DAMVIQNPRYQVTQFGKPVTLSCSQTLNHNVMYWYQQKSSQAPKLLFHYYDKDFNNEADTPDNFQSRRPNTSFCFLDIRSPGLGDTAMYLCATSRESGLGTDTQYFGPGTRLTVL.

The chain has TRBV5-1 and TRBJ1-1; 8 positions match TRBD1. CDR3 length equals 14 residues. CDR1 and CDR2 (germline): SGHRS, YFSETQ. With V trimmed by 6 bases and J by 0 bases, 4 bases remained unmatched. The CDR3 region has the DNA TGCGCCAGCAACAGGGGACAGGTGAACACTGAAGCTTTCTTT. This sequence encodes CASNRGQVNTEAFF.

This clone was observed a few times. This sequence joins TRBV25-1 and TRBJ1-6; D call uncertain. V lost 1 base, J lost 8 bases, and 12 bases lay in between. This CDR3 has 15 amino acids. Germline V gives CDR1 MGHDK, CDR2 SYGVNS. The CDR3 loop is CASSELDSRDSPLHF. Written as DNA, the CDR3 is TGTGCCAGCAGTGAATTAGACTCGAGGGATTCACCCCTCCACTTT.

The rearrangement links TRBV2 to TRBJ1-4, with TRBD1 as a possible D gene (5 bases). Germline V gene lookup returns CDR1 SNHLY and CDR2 FYNNEI. Trimming shortened V by 4 bases and J by 5 bases, and 14 bases separated the two germline ends. CDR3 length equals 15 residues. CDR3 protein: CASSVDPGVNEKLFF. For the CDR3, the DNA is TGTGCCAGCAGTGTGGACCCGGGGGTAAATGAAAAACTGTTTTTT.